These T cell receptor beta chains were read from a single sample in a study of blood T cell repertoires in COVID-19. Profiled with immunoSEQ multiplex PCR; TCRdb holds only in-frame clones, not every one. The sample lists 84,000 or so clones, about 83% seen once, with 6.3% in the top ten. The sequencing input was peripheral blood. These receptors were taken from a man between 70 and 80 years old with COVID-19, enrolled during active disease. Each CDR3 is given with its conserved first and last residue. A D gene is named only where the DNA matches it firmly. The size field is filled for only some rows; it gives once, few, many or a size class.

>TRBV18|TRBD1|TRBJ2-2|-
TGTGCCAGCTCACTTCGACAGGGCCCGAACACCGGGGAGCTGTTTTTT
CASSLRQGPNTGELFF
>TRBV19|TRBD1|TRBJ1-6|once
TGTGCCACAGGGACAGGACCCAATTCACCCCTCCACTTT
CATGTGPNSPLHF
>TRBV5-6|-|TRBJ1-5|-
TGTGCCAGCAGCTTGGAACGGGGTCTGGAGCATTTT
CASSLERGLEHF
>TRBV6-2/TRBV6-3|-|TRBJ1-6|-
TGTGCCAGCACCCCTGGAAGCGGTAATTCACCCCTCCACTTT
CASTPGSGNSPLHF
>TRBV5-4|-|TRBJ2-1|-
TGTGCCAGCAGCTCATCCGGGAGCACGAGCTCCTACAATGAGCAGTTCTTC
CASSSSGSTSSYNEQFF
>TRBV5-8|-|TRBJ1-5|-
TGTGCCAGCAGCTTCGATTGGACAGTTAGCAATCAGCCCCAGCATTTT
CASSFDWTVSNQPQHF
>TRBV4-3|TRBD1|TRBJ1-2|-
TGCGCCAGCAGCCAAGGGTCGGGACAGGCGTATGGCTACACCTTC
CASSQGSGQAYGYTF
>TRBV6-2/TRBV6-3|-|TRBJ1-1|-
TGTGCCAGCAGTTTGATAGGGGAGAACACTGAAGCTTTCTTT
CASSLIGENTEAFF
>TRBV7-2|TRBD2|TRBJ2-1|-
TGTGCCAGCAGCTCAGGACTTGGCGGGGGGGCCGATAATGAGCAGTTCTTC
CASSSGLGGGADNEQFF
>TRBV6-5|TRBD2|TRBJ2-3|-
TGTGCCATCAGGACTAGTGGAGGCGATACGCAGTATTTT
CAIRTSGGDTQYF
>TRBV24-1|TRBD1|TRBJ2-7|few
TGTGCCACCAGTGTGCACTCAGGGGGCGTCTACGAGCAGTACTTC
CATSVHSGGVYEQYF
>TRBV7-9|TRBD1|TRBJ2-7|many
TGTGCCAGCAGCTCTCATATACCGGGACAGGGTAGATACGAGCAGTACTTC
CASSSHIPGQGRYEQYF
>TRBV29-1|-|TRBJ2-7|-
TGCAGCGTTGAAGATGGGGCGGGAACACTCGCCGAGCAGTACTTC
CSVEDGAGTLAEQYF
>TRBV2|-|TRBJ1-6|-
TGTGCCAGCAGTGAGGGCCAGGGTAGGAATTCACCCCTCCACTTT
CASSEGQGRNSPLHF
>TRBV24-1|-|TRBJ2-1|-
TGTGCCACCAGTGTTGGAGCGGACAGTGAGCAGTTCTTC
CATSVGADSEQFF
>TRBV3-1/TRBV3-2|TRBD1|TRBJ2-7|-
TGTGCCAGCAGCCCTTGGGACAGGGGCCACGAGCAGTACTTC
CASSPWDRGHEQYF